These 2 T cell receptor beta chains came from one sample sequenced in a study of persistence of HIV-infected CD4 T cells. These receptors' antigens are unknown. An overlapping HIV-1 Gag peptide pool stimulated these cells at 1 ug/peptide/mL. Sorted nonresponding memory CD4+ T cells were CD40L-negative, CD69-negative, CD45RO-high. The libraries were made with immunoSEQ version 4 in survey mode. Here immunoSEQ multiplex PCR was the method, and the copy in TCRdb shows in-frame clones only, minus some. The repertoire holds about 40,000 clones, with 75% to 80% as singletons. This sample comprised CD4+ T cells sorted from PBMCs after approximately 19-hour stimulation, obtained from a patient who received antiretroviral therapy. The receptor source for this set is an adult man with HIV who was CMV-seropositive.

This clone was recorded a few times. V is TRBV30 and J is TRBJ2-7; 8 bases are a match to TRBD2. Looked up from germline, CDR1 is GTSNPN and CDR2 is SVGIG (reference sequence). There are 17 residues in the CDR3. The junction had 16 bases not matched to a gene; V was cut back by 1 base and J by 5 bases. CDR3 protein: CAWSGAIGAGVANEQYF. The CDR3 DNA sequence: TGTGCCTGGAGTGGGGCTATAGGAGCGGGAGTCGCCAACGAGCAGTACTTC.

The chain couples TRBV4-2 to TRBJ1-5; the D is unclear. The V gene lost 4 bases and the J gene lost 3 bases, with 10 bases spanning the gap. This CDR3 is built from 14 residues. Germline V CDR1 and CDR2: LGHNA, YNFKEQ. Here the CDR3 reads CASSLRRYNQPQHF. The CDR3 nucleotides are TGTGCCAGCAGCCTTCGACGGTACAATCAGCCCCAGCATTTT.